These 11 T cell receptor beta chains were all obtained from the same sample, sequenced in a study of response to subunit inactivated influenza vaccine. TCRdb analysed the RT-PCR reads with MiXCR anew, one entry per CDR3 protein. Among about 570,000 distinct CDR3 sequences, about 11% were seen once, and the ten largest hold approximately 11%. These data were likewise used in another study, on T cells expressing NK-cell markers. That source notes: The cDNA for TCR beta came from 5'RACE template switching with UMIs.

The source was PBMCs from blood, collected on the day of vaccination. These receptors all stem from a man over 45 who received an inactivated influenza vaccine.

In this sample, this clonotype turned up a few times. The J gene is TRBJ2-5, the V gene TRBV28, with a tentative D call TRBD1 (6 bases). The CDR3 totals 14 residues. V lost 6 bases and J 1 base, leaving 12 bases between the germline ends. Germline V lookup: CDR1 MDHEN, CDR2 SYDVKM. CDR3 amino acids: CASRLTGSQETQYF. The DNA of the CDR3 is TGTGCCAGCAGGCTCACAGGGTCCCAAGAGACCCAGTACTTC.

There are many counts of this clonotype. The J gene is TRBJ2-2, the V gene TRBV4-3; D unresolved. V gave up 0 bases and J gave up 5 bases, with 7 bases separating them. Germline assignment: CDR1 LGHNA and CDR2 YSLEER. The CDR3 has 14 amino acids. The CDR3 bases are TGCGCCAGCAGCCAAGACGAGGAAACCGGGGAGCTGTTTTTT. It yields the protein CASSQDEETGELFF.

The sample holds a few counts of this clonotype. V is TRBV5-1 and J is TRBJ1-1; D may be TRBD1 (5 bases). CDR1 and CDR2 from the germline V gene are SGHRS and YFSETQ. CDR3 length: 14 amino acids. Trimming left V 4 bases short and J 0 bases short, with 10 bases between. CDR3 nucleotides: TGCGCCAGCAGCCGGGGGTCCATGAACACTGAAGCTTTCTTT. This codes for CASSRGSMNTEAFF.

The chain joins TRBV3-1 to TRBJ1-4; the D is unclear. Trimming removed 7 bases at V and 5 bases at J, with 14 bases between. CDR3 length equals 14 residues. In germline, CDR1 is LGHDT, CDR2 YNNKEL (reference sequence). The CDR3 sequence is CASKAGNINEKLFF. CDR3 nucleotide sequence: TGTGCCAGCAAGGCCGGGAACATAAATGAAAAACTGTTTTTT.

The CDR3 DNA sequence: TGTGCCAGCAGTTTCGTACCTACTCCCACAGATACGCAGTATTTT. Residues: CASSFVPTPTDTQYF. The rearrangement uses TRBV6-5 and TRBJ2-3, with D unresolved. Germline loops: CDR1 MNHEY, CDR2 SVGAGI. The CDR3 spans 15 residues. The ends were cut back, 4 bases at V and 2 bases at J, with 13 bases in the middle.

This clonotype was recorded a few times. The rearrangement joins TRBV10-1 to TRBJ2-2, with TRBD1 matching over 9 bases. Looked up from germline, CDR1 is WNHNN and CDR2 is SYGVQD (reference sequence). The CDR3 extends over 16 amino acids. V shed 0 bases and J 5 bases; nucleotides not matched to a gene: 4. The CDR3 protein is CASSESPGQGTGELFF. The CDR3 DNA is TGCGCCAGCAGTGAGTCCCCGGGACAGGGAACCGGGGAGCTGTTTTTT.

V gene TRBV10-3 combines with J gene TRBJ2-7; D unclear. This CDR3 is 14 amino acids long. Per germline, CDR1 ENHRY and CDR2 SYGVKD. V was clipped by 0 bases and J by 6 bases, with 12 bases between them. The CDR3 DNA follows: TGTGCCATCAGTGAGTCAGGGTTTACGGGCGAGCAGTACTTC. Translated: CAISESGFTGEQYF.

This clonotype was detected ten times or more. The chain joins TRBV7-2 to TRBJ2-7; D is ambiguous. V was pared by 1 base and J by 0 bases, with 7 bases between. Germline V CDR1 and CDR2: SGHTA, FQGNSA. The CDR3 loop spans 14 amino acids. Here the CDR3 reads CASSLVGTSYEQYF. The CDR3 DNA sequence: TGTGCCAGCAGCTTAGTAGGCACCTCCTACGAGCAGTACTTC.

This clonotype has just a few counts. The chain joins TRBV10-3 to TRBJ2-2; D is perhaps TRBD1 or TRBD2 (6 bases each). From germline, CDR1 is ENHRY and CDR2 SYGVKD. Trimming removed 8 bases at V and 0 bases at J, with 13 bases between. This CDR3 contains 15 residues. This CDR3 is CAIPWGASNTGELFF. The CDR3 region has the DNA TGTGCCATCCCTTGGGGGGCGTCGAACACCGGGGAGCTGTTTTTT.

A few counts support this clonotype. The chain joins TRBV7-9 to TRBJ1-1; D gene uncertain. V was shortened by 2 bases and J by 4 bases, with 8 bases between the two germline ends. There are 13 residues in the CDR3. Germline CDR1 is SEHNR and CDR2 is FQNEAQ (reference sequence). CDR3 amino acids: CASSLSGATEAFF. For the CDR3, the DNA is TGTGCCAGCAGCTTATCAGGCGCCACTGAAGCTTTCTTT.

In this sample, this clonotype turned up a few times. V usage is TRBV12-3 or TRBV12-4 and J usage is TRBJ2-5, with a tentative D call TRBD1 (6 bases). This CDR3 region has 18 residues. The V and J ends lost 0 bases and 2 bases respectively, with 19 bases between them. CDR3 bases: TGTGCCAGCAGTTTAGCGAATGGTCTAGGGGGAAGGCAAGAGACCCAGTACTTC. Translation gives CASSLANGLGGRQETQYF.